One TCR beta chain is described in this entry. What antigen it recognizes has not been identified. At one boundary the junction diverges from the germline segment, which might be a read error. These data originate in a study of blood T cells in healthy people across ages (dated by TCRdb to 2014 to 2015). Context from the whole study: Template switching captured roughly one uniquely barcoded TCR beta cDNA molecule per two T cells in model experiments. The donors were divided into four age groups: young (average around 16 years), middle-aged (approximately 39), aged (roughly 66) and long-lived (about 80). To avoid experimental bias, donors of different ages were randomly spread across the sequencing lanes. To track age-related changes in TCR beta repertoire diversity, the study relied on deep sequencing normalized with unique cDNA molecular identifiers. Using the same blood draw, the study looked at two additional independent replicas of 1 million unique cDNA reads for two donors, one aged 18 to 30 and the other aged 80 or older.

Here is what the overall study found, with its caveats: Conclusive comparison of naive and antigen-experienced compartments was prevented by the profiling of bulk unsorted PBMCs. As age increased, observed TCR beta diversity per million T cells dropped in a roughly linear way, and a significant reduction was already evident by age 40. There was a strong correlation between observed TCR beta diversity and the percentage of naive T cells measured by flow cytometry. Because donor CMV infection status was unknown, age-related changes in expanded clonotypes were potentially confounded. Estimates of total diversity based on one million sequenced T cells were regarded as lower bounds and as underestimates. Compared with the aged group, the long-lived group had more naive CD4+ T cells, fewer expanded clones and increased TCR diversity, suggesting age selection.

Library construction relied on 5' RACE. The sample was run on an Illumina HiSeq 2500. The second PCR ran for roughly 6 to 11 cycles and used a J-beta primer mix along with a sample-barcoded 5' primer. A unique molecular identifier was introduced onto each TCR beta cDNA molecule by a template-switch 5' adaptor carrying 12 random nucleotides. Each sample yielded at least 2.5 million CDR3-containing paired-end reads. All of the RNA was converted into first-strand cDNA using the Mint cDNA synthesis kit, with a TRBC-specific oligonucleotide serving as the primer. Following uracil-DNA glycosylase treatment, all cDNA underwent a first 18-cycle PCR with the universal primers M1SS and BC2_uni_R. In the source study's methods: For normalization, 1 million high-quality reads were randomly selected from each sample, with every read carrying a distinct molecular identifier. Reads with shared molecular identifiers were discarded instead of being binned into consensus sequences. MiTCR, set to a Q25 quality threshold and the strictest error-elimination algorithm, was used for CDR3 identification, clonotype clustering and error correction. A nonparametric unseen species model with Euler transformation was used to estimate lower-bound total TCR beta diversity. The public reads were run again by TCRdb, first through fastp at Q25 and then through MiXCR, and only productive beta chains were kept. Entries that share a CDR3 protein sequence are merged under the most common genes and DNA. TCRdb's processing, not the authors' own work, is the source of the V and J calls. Counted in this sample were around 620,000 distinct CDR3 sequences; 27% of them appeared once. The ten largest account for about a fifth of the sample.

Including the terminal cysteine and phenylalanine, the CDR3 comprises 17 residues. The entry retains the CDR3 DNA only, 51 bases that are in frame from base 1. CDR1 and CDR2 were assigned from the germline V gene as SGHAT and FQNNGV. The 39 donors, aged about 6 to 95 years, were systemically healthy Caucasian individuals from Russia. Roughly 9.5 milliliters of peripheral blood were drawn from each donor into EDTA-treated Vacutainer tubes. Ficoll-Paque density-gradient centrifugation was used to isolate PBMCs, with at least 6.5 million per sample. Total RNA, at least 5.5 micrograms per sample, was extracted from PBMCs with Trizol reagent. The percentages of naive CD45RAhigh/CD27high T cells were determined by flow cytometry on a PBMC aliquot from every donor.

The receptor was isolated from a woman in her seventies in good health. Specimen: blood. The rearrangement combines TRBV11-2 with TRBJ2-3; 10 central nucleotides agree with TRBD2. CDR3 loop: CASSLVGSGGAKDTQCF. DNA sequence: TGTGCCAGCAGCTTAGTAGGCAGCGGGGGGGCTAAAGATACGCAGTGTTTT.